This T cell receptor beta chain derives from a study (dated by TCRdb to 2013 to 2016). The study in broad terms: The study tested whether tumor-infiltrating Tregs in breast cancer are recruited from blood Tregs or converted in situ from other CD4+ T cell subsets.

There are 16 amino acids in the CDR3, from cysteine to phenylalanine inclusive. CDR3 DNA is the only sequence kept; it has 48 bases, read in frame from the first base. V and J are trimmed by 0 bases and 1 base, and the gene matches miss 5 bases of the junction. Looking up the germline V gene yields CDR1 SGDLS and CDR2 YYNGEE. Amplification of full-length TCR variable regions was done by 5' RACE PCR using constant-region reverse primers, and this step was followed by semi-nested PCR with Nested Universal Primer A. Using the ReliaPrep RNA Cell Miniprep System, total RNA was extracted, and the SMARTer RACE 5'/3' Kit was then used to reverse transcribe the RNA into 5'RACE-ready cDNA. Full-length TCR alpha and beta libraries were barcoded with multiplex adaptors and sequenced on an Illumina MiSeq. The source study handled its data this way. For each of nine subset-tissue groups, sequencing data from the five patients were pooled, and the groups were then compared using unsupervised clustering of TCR gene usage. The Morisita-Horn index was used to calculate repertoire similarity, with shared sequences weighted by how much each contributed to each repertoire. In TCRdb, the public reads were trimmed at Q25 with fastp and aligned with MiXCR, with productive beta chains retained. Identical CDR3 proteins give one entry, which carries the most common genes and DNA. The V and J calls follow TCRdb's processing rather than the paper's. In this sample the table shows 50,000 to 65,000 distinct CDR3 sequences, more than 25% of which occur a single time. Under 3.5% of the sample belongs to the ten largest clones.

General findings and caveats noted by the study authors: The validation in the larger cohort was limited to a single TCR beta V-J rearrangement instead of whole repertoires. Tumor memory CD4+ T cell TCR gene usage was found to cluster with blood and lymph node memory CD4+ cells and with lymph node naive CD4+ cells. The greatest overlap of tumor-infiltrating Treg TCR alpha and beta sequences was observed with tumor naive CD4+ T cells, followed by blood naive CD4+ T cells.

Concerning this clonotype: The antigen this receptor binds is unknown. No much larger clone exists at a distance of one base, and base qualities are not known.

Memory CD4+ T cells were isolated as CD4+CD45RO+CD25- cells. Tregs, naive and memory CD4+ T cells from tumor, blood and ipsilateral draining lymph nodes of about five breast cancer patients underwent full-length TCR alpha and beta sequencing. Tumor tissue and lymph nodes obtained from ipsilateral axillary dissection were perfused with PBS, minced and then digested with collagenase I and hyaluronidase. Sorted cell populations were confirmed by FACS to exceed 90% purity. Rearrangement joined TRBV9 to TRBJ1-2, and 8 junctional nucleotides match TRBD1. The source of this sequence is a female donor with breast cancer. Sequenced: tumor-infiltrating memory CD4+ T cells sorted from the breast tumor. According to the study, the label for this sample's cell subset or site signals: memory CD4+ T cells, CD4+CD45RO+CD25-. In nucleotide form, the sequence is TGTGCCAGCAGCGTAGGGTTACAGGGGGTTAACTATGGCTACACCTTC. The encoded protein is CASSVGLQGVNYGYTF.